Listed here are 10 T cell receptor beta chains from one sample, sequenced in a study of T cells expressing NK-cell markers. Following a re-call of the 5' RACE reads, TCRdb has one entry per CDR3 protein and lacks DNA. In all, the sample yields some 410,000 distinct CDR3 sequences. The sequencing input was blood T cells: a sorted CD56 or NKG2C T cell subset, CD4+ or CD8+ T cells, or bulk PBMC T cells (not recorded which). These receptors were collected from a woman between 18 and 69 years old in good health.

The V and J genes are TRBV4-1 and TRBJ2-6; TCRdb's assignment of TRBD1 cannot be checked, as there is no DNA. In germline, CDR1 is MGHRA, CDR2 YSYEKL. CDR3 length: 20 residues. CDR3: CASSQDPRPTTRTGANVLTF.

The rearrangement links TRBV27 to TRBJ2-1; TCRdb's D gene call, TRBD2, goes unchecked for lack of DNA. Germline CDR1 is MNHEY and CDR2 is SMNVEV (reference sequence). This CDR3 has 16 residues. CDR3: CASSRLPGTSGNEQFF.

The rearrangement joins TRBV6-1 to TRBJ2-1; as DNA is missing, the TRBD2 call by TCRdb cannot be tested. Per germline, CDR1 MNHNS and CDR2 SASEGT. The CDR3 extends over 14 amino acids. This CDR3 is CASTKWGAYNEQFF.

J is TRBJ1-2 and V is TRBV20-1; TCRdb returns TRBD1, unconfirmable since there is no DNA. Per the germline V gene, CDR1 is DFQATT and CDR2 is SNEGSKA (reference sequence). The CDR3 loop spans 14 amino acids. The CDR3 here is CSARAGTGGFGYTF.

The chain employs TRBV12-3 or TRBV12-4 and TRBJ2-1; the D call from TCRdb, TRBD2, cannot be confirmed without DNA. This CDR3 is built from 18 residues. The chain's CDR3 is CASGSLGLAGGPGNEQFF.

The rearrangement joins TRBV5-6 to TRBJ2-1; the D call of TRBD2 rests on TCRdb alone, since no DNA is present to check it. This CDR3 is built from 15 residues. CDR1 and CDR2 (germline): SGHDT, YYEEEE. The CDR3 spells CASSLPRLAKDEQFF.

The chain couples TRBV4-1 to TRBJ1-5; TCRdb selects TRBD1, and the lack of DNA leaves this call unchecked. Germline assignment: CDR1 MGHRA and CDR2 YSYEKL. The CDR3 extends over 15 amino acids. This chain's CDR3 is CASSPEGVGNQPQHF.

This rearrangement joins TRBV11-2 to TRBJ1-1. Germline V gives CDR1 SGHAT, CDR2 FQNNGV. The CDR3 has 15 residues. CDR3 loop: CASSLDGPSDTEAFF. The full variable domain, completed using reference TRBV11-2 and TRBJ1-1, is EAGVAQSPRYKIIEKRQSVAFWCNPISGHATLYWYQQILGQGPKLLIQFQNNGVVDDSQLPKDRFSAERLKGVDSTLKIQPAKLEDSAVYLCASSLDGPSDTEAFFGQGTRLTVV.

The chain employs TRBV29-1 and TRBJ2-1; no DNA is available, so the TRBD1 call from TCRdb remains unchecked. Germline V gene sequence: CDR1 SQVTM, CDR2 ANQGSEA. The CDR3 loop spans 13 amino acids. Here the CDR3 reads CSAQDPPGDEQFF.

The J gene is TRBJ2-5, the V gene TRBV7-2; TCRdb calls TRBD1, which cannot be checked without DNA. Germline loops: CDR1 SGHTA, CDR2 FQGNSA. The CDR3 loop spans 12 amino acids. The CDR3: CASSLHRETQYF.